Shown below are 19 T cell receptor beta chains from a single sample sequenced in a study of cytomegalovirus exposure and HLA in healthy donors. With 60 Vbeta and 13 Jbeta primers, the PCR was carried out. Clones were read by immunoSEQ multiplex PCR, and TCRdb kept only the in-frame ones, dropping some. The sample shows under 200,000 clones, 82% of them seen only once. Sequences were obtained from PBMCs. Every receptor here comes from a girl aged 2 to 9 in good health and CMV-seropositive.

This sequence joins TRBV7-8 and TRBJ2-5, with 8 bases identical to TRBD2. Per germline, CDR1 SGHVS and CDR2 FQNEAQ. Trimming at V came to 3 bases and at J to 5 bases, leaving 8 bases not matched to a gene. This CDR3 is 15 amino acids long. The CDR3 DNA follows: TGTGCCAGCAGCTTCGGGACTAGTAGAACGGAGACCCAGTACTTC. It specifies CASSFGTSRTETQYF. Based on the CDR3 plus reference TRBV7-8 and TRBJ2-5, the full variable domain is GAGVSQSPRYKVAKRGQDVALRCDPISGHVSLFWYQQALGQGPEFLTYFQNEAQLDKSGLPSDRFFAERPEGSVSTLKIQRTQQEDSAVYLCASSFGTSRTETQYFGPGTRLLVL.

This chain links TRBV4-1 with TRBJ2-5; TRBD2 is a possible D gene (5 bases). Germline V lookup: CDR1 MGHRA, CDR2 YSYEKL. The length of the CDR3 is 15 residues. Deletions cut 0 bases from V and 1 base from J, with 9 bases between. The CDR3 DNA reads TGCGCCAGCAGCCAAGATTCGGGGTTCCAAGAGACCCAGTACTTC. Its translation: CASSQDSGFQETQYF.

The chain recombines TRBV28 with TRBJ1-1; no definite D call. The CDR3 has 15 residues. The V and J ends lost 4 bases and 4 bases respectively, with 16 bases between them. The germline V gene has CDR1 MDHEN and CDR2 SYDVKM. CDR3 sequence reads: CASSSIGEGLTEAFF. CDR3 nucleotides: TGTGCCAGCAGTTCGATCGGGGAGGGCCTCACTGAAGCTTTCTTT.

Only a few counts were recorded for this clone. The chain uses TRBV2 and TRBJ2-1, with D perhaps matching TRBD2 (5 bases). The CDR3 length is 15 residues. The germline V gene encodes CDR1 SNHLY and CDR2 FYNNEI. V gave up 7 bases and J gave up 7 bases, with 20 bases separating them. The CDR3 DNA is TGTGCCAGCACCGATAGCGCCCGGGGTGGGAATGAGCAGTTCTTC. It translates to CASTDSARGGNEQFF.

In DNA form, the CDR3 reads TGTGCCAGCAGGCGAGCGGGAGCGTTCGGAGAGACCCAGTACTTC. It is translated as CASRRAGAFGETQYF. The chain couples TRBV6-1 to TRBJ2-5, with 8 bases that match TRBD2. This CDR3 has 15 residues. Per germline, CDR1 MNHNS and CDR2 SASEGT. The J segment lost 4 bases and the V segment lost 6 bases, leaving 10 bases of the junction unmatched.

V and J are TRBV19 and TRBJ2-7, with D maybe TRBD1 (6 bases). The CDR3 loop spans 13 amino acids. The V end was cut by 8 bases, the J end by 3 bases, with 14 bases between. Germline CDR1 LNHDA, CDR2 SQIVND (reference sequence). The CDR3 loop is CASAYKGVYEQYF. DNA of the CDR3: TGTGCCAGTGCATATAAGGGGGTCTACGAGCAGTACTTC.

This clone was detected once. This sequence joins TRBV9 and TRBJ2-7; TRBD1 aligns across 7 bases. After removal of 3 bases from V and 0 bases from J, the junction contained 3 bases not matched to a gene. The CDR3 is 14 amino acids. The V gene's germline CDR1 is SGDLS and CDR2 YYNGEE. The DNA of the CDR3 is TGTGCCAGCAGCGGCCGGGACAGCTCCTACGAGCAGTACTTC. The encoded protein is CASSGRDSSYEQYF.

V is TRBV5-1 and J is TRBJ2-6; D is possibly TRBD2 (6 bases). Trimming removed 5 bases from V and 4 bases from J, with 22 bases in between. The CDR3 spans 18 residues. Germline V CDR1 and CDR2: SGHRS, YFSETQ. CDR3 region: CASRDRGLQEAGANVLTF. The CDR3 region has the DNA TGCGCCAGCAGGGATCGGGGACTCCAAGAAGCGGGGGCCAACGTCCTGACTTTC.

The V and J genes are TRBV5-1 and TRBJ2-1, with D maybe TRBD1 (5 bases). Germline V gene data show CDR1 as SGHRS and CDR2 as YFSETQ. CDR3 length equals 14 residues. The V end was cut by 6 bases, the J end by 7 bases, with 17 bases between. CDR3 sequence (DNA): TGCGCCAGCACCCAGGACACCGGAAGGAATGAGCAGTTCTTC. Its protein is CASTQDTGRNEQFF. Drawing the rest from reference TRBV5-1 and TRBJ2-1, the complete variable domain is KAGVTQTPRYLIKTRGQQVTLSCSPISGHRSVSWYQQTPGQGLQFLFEYFSETQRNKGNFPGRFSGRQFSNSRSEMNVSTLELGDSALYLCASTQDTGRNEQFFGPGTRLTVL.

The chain couples TRBV6-6 to TRBJ1-5; TRBD1 is a possible D gene (5 bases). Germline V gives CDR1 MNHNY, CDR2 SVGAGI (reference sequence). The CDR3 loop spans 16 amino acids. V dropped 0 bases and J dropped 4 bases, with 13 bases sitting between them. CDR3 sequence reads: CASSYSPVGVNQPQHF. As DNA, the CDR3 is TGTGCCAGCAGTTACTCGCCGGTAGGGGTGAATCAGCCCCAGCATTTT.

This clone was observed a single time. V and J are TRBV6-4 and TRBJ1-6; D remains ambiguous. From germline, CDR1 is MRHNA and CDR2 SNTAGT. The CDR3 extends over 13 amino acids. Trimming pared 5 bases from V and 5 bases from J, leaving 7 bases between. CDR3 in DNA: TGTGCCAGCAGTTTACGGGATAATTCACCCCTCCACTTT. Protein: CASSLRDNSPLHF.

This clone was recorded once. The rearrangement joins TRBV7-9 to TRBJ2-7; 12 bases fit TRBD2. The germline CDR1 and CDR2 sequences are SEHNR and FQNEAQ (reference sequence). V gave up 5 bases and J gave up 4 bases; unmatched junction bases: 6. This CDR3 has 15 amino acids. CDR3 loop: CASSPPGLAGYEQYF. Here the CDR3 DNA reads TGTGCCAGCAGCCCTCCGGGACTAGCGGGTTACGAGCAGTACTTC.

This chain connects TRBV9 to TRBJ1-4; TRBD1 aligns across 9 bases. V was clipped by 0 bases and J by 2 bases; unmatched bases: 2. The CDR3 is 16 amino acids. The germline CDR1 and CDR2 sequences are SGDLS and YYNGEE. CDR3 DNA sequence: TGTGCCAGCAGCGTAGGACAGGGGGGCACTAATGAAAAACTGTTTTTT. This sequence encodes CASSVGQGGTNEKLFF. The variable domain in full, with the rest retrieved from reference TRBV9 and TRBJ1-4, is DSGVTQTPKHLITATGQRVTLRCSPRSGDLSVYWYQQSLDQGLQFLIQYYNGEERAKGNILERFSAQQFPDLHSELNLSSLELGDSALYFCASSVGQGGTNEKLFFGSGTQLSVL.

The chain uses TRBV6-1 and TRBJ2-2; TRBD2 matches at 10 bases. Germline CDR1 MNHNS, CDR2 SASEGT. The V gene end was trimmed by 3 bases and the J gene end by 5 bases; junction bases not matched to a gene: 3. CDR3 length: 15 residues. The CDR3 spells CASSEKTSGTGELFF. The CDR3 DNA follows: TGTGCCAGCAGTGAGAAGACTAGCGGGACCGGGGAGCTGTTTTTT.

The genes are TRBV9 and TRBJ1-5; no clear D gene. Germline values: CDR1 SGDLS, CDR2 YYNGEE. The CDR3 has 13 residues. Trimming pared 4 bases from V and 3 bases from J, leaving 8 bases between. The CDR3 DNA is TGTGCCAGCAGCCCGGGGAACAATCAGCCCCAGCATTTT. Protein: CASSPGNNQPQHF.

This sequence joins TRBV7-3 and TRBJ2-5; a possible D gene is TRBD2 (5 bases). The germline V gene encodes CDR1 SGHTA and CDR2 FQGTGA. The CDR3 runs 15 residues. Between the trimmed V and J ends, which lost 0 bases and 3 bases, there was a span of 11 bases. CDR3 amino acids: CASSLTPSLKETQYF. In DNA form, the CDR3 reads TGTGCCAGCAGCTTAACGCCTAGCCTGAAAGAGACCCAGTACTTC.

This sequence joins TRBV5-1 and TRBJ1-5; D ambiguous. In germline, CDR1 is SGHRS, CDR2 YFSETQ. The ends were cut back, 7 bases at V and 6 bases at J, with 17 bases in the middle. The CDR3 extends over 14 amino acids. DNA for the CDR3: TGCGCCAGCTCCCGGACTGCCGCGGGTCAGCCCCAGCATTTT. Encoded protein: CASSRTAAGQPQHF.

This sequence joins TRBV28 and TRBJ2-7, with 8 bases fitting TRBD1. CDR3 size: 15 residues. Germline CDR1 is MDHEN and CDR2 is SYDVKM. The trim removed 1 base at V and 3 bases at J, leaving 5 bases unmatched. The DNA for the CDR3 is TGTGCCAGCAGTTTATCGGCACAGGGGGACTACGAGCAGTACTTC. Its translation is CASSLSAQGDYEQYF.

The V gene is TRBV7-3, the J gene TRBJ2-1, with 8 nucleotides matching TRBD2. CDR3 size: 15 residues. V gave up 1 base and J gave up 3 bases; unmatched junction bases: 2. Germline V CDR1 and CDR2: SGHTA, FQGTGA. The CDR3, as DNA: TGTGCCAGCAGCTTAAGCGGGAGGATCTACAATGAGCAGTTCTTC. Protein sequence: CASSLSGRIYNEQFF.